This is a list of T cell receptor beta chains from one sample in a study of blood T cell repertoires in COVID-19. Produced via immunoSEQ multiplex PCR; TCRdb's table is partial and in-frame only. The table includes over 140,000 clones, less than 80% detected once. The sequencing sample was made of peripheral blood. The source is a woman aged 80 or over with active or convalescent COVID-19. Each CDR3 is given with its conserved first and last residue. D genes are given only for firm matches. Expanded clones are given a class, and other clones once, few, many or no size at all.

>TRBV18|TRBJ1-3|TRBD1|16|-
CASSPDRFNSGNTIYF
TGTGCCAGCTCACCGGACAGGTTTAACTCTGGAAACACCATATATTTT
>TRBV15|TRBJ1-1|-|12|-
CATSRGVGRMLF
TGTGCCACCAGCAGAGGGGTCGGGAGGATGCTCTTT
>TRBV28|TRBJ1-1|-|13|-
CASSLSGNTEAFF
TGTGCCAGCAGTTTATCGGGGAACACTGAAGCTTTCTTT
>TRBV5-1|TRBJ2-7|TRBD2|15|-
CASSPSGSGDYEQYF
TGCGCCAGCAGCCCCTCGGGTAGCGGGGACTACGAGCAGTACTTC
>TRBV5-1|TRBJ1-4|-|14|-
CASSSGPREEKLFF
TGCGCCAGCAGCTCGGGTCCTCGCGAGGAAAAACTGTTTTTT
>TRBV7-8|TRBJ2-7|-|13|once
CASSLVRSYEQYF
TGTGCCAGCAGCTTAGTAAGGAGCTACGAGCAGTACTTC
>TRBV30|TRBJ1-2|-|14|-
CAWLTHGGNYGYTF
TGTGCCTGGCTCACCCACGGGGGGAACTATGGCTACACCTTC
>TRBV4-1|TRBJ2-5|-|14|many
CASSQVGAGETQYF
TGCGCCAGCAGCCAAGTTGGCGCGGGGGAGACCCAGTACTTC
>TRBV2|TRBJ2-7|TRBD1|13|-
CATAGTGNYEQYF
TGTGCCACCGCCGGGACAGGGAATTACGAGCAGTACTTC
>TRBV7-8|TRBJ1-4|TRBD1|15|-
CASSKGQGRNEKLFF
TGTGCCAGCAGCAAAGGACAGGGAAGAAATGAAAAACTGTTTTTT
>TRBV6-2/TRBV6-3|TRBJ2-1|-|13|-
CASSPGGYNEQFF
TGTGCCAGCAGTCCCGGGGGTTACAATGAGCAGTTCTTC
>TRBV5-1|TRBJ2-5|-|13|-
CASSGGPRETQYF
TGCGCCAGCAGTGGGGGCCCGAGAGAGACCCAGTACTTC
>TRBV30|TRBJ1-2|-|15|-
CAWSVEPGHIYGYTF
TGTGCCTGGAGTGTAGAACCGGGACACATCTATGGCTACACCTTC
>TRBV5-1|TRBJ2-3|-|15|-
CASSLEGRSTDTQYF
TGCGCCAGCAGCTTGGAGGGGAGGTCGACAGATACGCAGTATTTT
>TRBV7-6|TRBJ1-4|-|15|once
CATSRRWGGGEKLFF
TGTGCCACCAGCAGGAGGTGGGGGGGAGGTGAAAAACTGTTTTTT
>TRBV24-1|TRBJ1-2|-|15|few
CATSDFTGNRYGYTF
TGTGCCACCAGTGATTTTACGGGGAACCGCTATGGCTACACCTTC
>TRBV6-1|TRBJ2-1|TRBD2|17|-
CASSEALAGASYNEQFF
TGTGCCAGCAGTGAAGCCCTAGCGGGGGCCTCCTACAATGAGCAGTTCTTC
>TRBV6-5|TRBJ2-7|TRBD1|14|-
CASSKGTGIYEQYF
TGTGCCAGCAGTAAGGGGACAGGGATCTACGAGCAGTACTTC
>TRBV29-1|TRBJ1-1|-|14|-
CSVTRSRLDTEAFF
TGCAGCGTTACCCGAAGTCGATTAGACACTGAAGCTTTCTTT